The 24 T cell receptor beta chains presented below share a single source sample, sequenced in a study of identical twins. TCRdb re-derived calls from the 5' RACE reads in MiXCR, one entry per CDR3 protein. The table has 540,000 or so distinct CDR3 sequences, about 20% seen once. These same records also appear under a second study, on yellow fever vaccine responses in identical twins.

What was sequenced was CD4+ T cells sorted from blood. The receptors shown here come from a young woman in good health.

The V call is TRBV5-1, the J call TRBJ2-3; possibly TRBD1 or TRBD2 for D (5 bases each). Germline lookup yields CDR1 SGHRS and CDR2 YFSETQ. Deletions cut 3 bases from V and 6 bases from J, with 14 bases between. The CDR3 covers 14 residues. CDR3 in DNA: TGCGCCAGCAGCTCGCAATTAGAGGGGGATACGCAGTATTTT. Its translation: CASSSQLEGDTQYF. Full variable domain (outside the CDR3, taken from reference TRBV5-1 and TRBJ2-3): KAGVTQTPRYLIKTRGQQVTLSCSPISGHRSVSWYQQTPGQGLQFLFEYFSETQRNKGNFPGRFSGRQFSNSRSEMNVSTLELGDSALYLCASSSQLEGDTQYFGPGTRLTVL.

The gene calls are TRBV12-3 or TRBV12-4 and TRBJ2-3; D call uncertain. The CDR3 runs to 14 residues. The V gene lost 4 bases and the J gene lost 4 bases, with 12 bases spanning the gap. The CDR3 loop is CASSSPGGADTQYF. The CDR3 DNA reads TGTGCCAGCAGTTCGCCGGGTGGCGCAGATACGCAGTATTTT.

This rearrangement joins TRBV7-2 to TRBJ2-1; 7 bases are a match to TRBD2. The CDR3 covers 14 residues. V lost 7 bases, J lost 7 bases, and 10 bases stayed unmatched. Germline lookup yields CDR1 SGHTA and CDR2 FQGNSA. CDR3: CASTSLAGANEQFF. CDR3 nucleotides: TGTGCCAGCACTTCTCTTGCGGGAGCGAATGAGCAGTTCTTC.

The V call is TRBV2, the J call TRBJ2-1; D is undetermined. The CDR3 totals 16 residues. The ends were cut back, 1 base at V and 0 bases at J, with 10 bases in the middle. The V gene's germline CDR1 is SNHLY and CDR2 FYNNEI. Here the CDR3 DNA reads TGTGCCAGCAGTGAAGGGGCCCCACACTCCTACAATGAGCAGTTCTTC. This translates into CASSEGAPHSYNEQFF. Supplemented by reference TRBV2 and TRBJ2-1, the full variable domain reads EPEVTQTPSHQVTQMGQEVILRCVPISNHLYFYWYRQILGQKVEFLVSFYNNEISEKSEIFDDQFSVERPDGSNFTLKIRSTKLEDSAMYFCASSEGAPHSYNEQFFGPGTRLTVL.

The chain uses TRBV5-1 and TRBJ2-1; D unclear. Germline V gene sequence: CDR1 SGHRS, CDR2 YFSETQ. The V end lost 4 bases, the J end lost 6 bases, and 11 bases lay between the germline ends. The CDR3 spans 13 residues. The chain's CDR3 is CASSLSRTNEQFF. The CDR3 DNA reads TGCGCCAGCAGCCTGTCTAGAACCAATGAGCAGTTCTTC.

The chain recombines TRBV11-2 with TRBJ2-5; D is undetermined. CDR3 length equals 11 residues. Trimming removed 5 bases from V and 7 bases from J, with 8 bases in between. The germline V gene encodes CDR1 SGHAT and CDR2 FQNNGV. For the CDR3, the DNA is TGTGCCAGCAGCCAATTGGGGACCCAGTACTTC. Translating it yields CASSQLGTQYF.

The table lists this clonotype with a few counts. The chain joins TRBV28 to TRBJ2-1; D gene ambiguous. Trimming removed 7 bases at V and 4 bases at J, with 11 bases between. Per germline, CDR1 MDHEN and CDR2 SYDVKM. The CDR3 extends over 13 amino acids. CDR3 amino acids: CASNQARYNEQFF. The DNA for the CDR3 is TGTGCCAGCAATCAGGCCCGGTACAATGAGCAGTTCTTC.

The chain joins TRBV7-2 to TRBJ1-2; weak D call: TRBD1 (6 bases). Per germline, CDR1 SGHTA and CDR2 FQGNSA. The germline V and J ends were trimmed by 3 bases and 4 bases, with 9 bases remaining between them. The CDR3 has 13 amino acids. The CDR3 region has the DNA TGTGCCAGCAGCTTTGGACAGCTCTATGGCTACACCTTC. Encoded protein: CASSFGQLYGYTF.

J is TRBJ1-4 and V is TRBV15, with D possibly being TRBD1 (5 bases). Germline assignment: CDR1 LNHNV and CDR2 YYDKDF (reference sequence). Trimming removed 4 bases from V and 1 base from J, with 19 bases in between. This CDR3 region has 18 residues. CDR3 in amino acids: CATSTERGNSLTNEKLFF. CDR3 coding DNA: TGTGCCACCAGCACAGAGAGGGGTAACAGCTTAACTAATGAAAAACTGTTTTTT.

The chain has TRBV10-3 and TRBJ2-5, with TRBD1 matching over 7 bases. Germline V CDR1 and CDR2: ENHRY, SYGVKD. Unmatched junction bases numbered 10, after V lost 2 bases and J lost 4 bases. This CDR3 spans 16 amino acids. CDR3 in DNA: TGTGCCATCAGTGAGGGTGAAGGGGGCGCGAGAGAGACCCAGTACTTC. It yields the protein CAISEGEGGARETQYF.

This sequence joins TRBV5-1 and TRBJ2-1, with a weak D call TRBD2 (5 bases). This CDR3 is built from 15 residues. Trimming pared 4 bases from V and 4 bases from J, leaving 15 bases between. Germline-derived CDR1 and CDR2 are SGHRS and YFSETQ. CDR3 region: CASSPNDWTYNEQFF. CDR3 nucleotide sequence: TGCGCCAGCAGCCCAAACGATTGGACTTACAATGAGCAGTTCTTC. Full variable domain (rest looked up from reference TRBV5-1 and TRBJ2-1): KAGVTQTPRYLIKTRGQQVTLSCSPISGHRSVSWYQQTPGQGLQFLFEYFSETQRNKGNFPGRFSGRQFSNSRSEMNVSTLELGDSALYLCASSPNDWTYNEQFFGPGTRLTVL.

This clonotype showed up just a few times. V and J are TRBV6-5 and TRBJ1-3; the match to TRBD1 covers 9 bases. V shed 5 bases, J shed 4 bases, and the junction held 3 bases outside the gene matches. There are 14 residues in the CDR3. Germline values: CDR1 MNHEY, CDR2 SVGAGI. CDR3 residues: CASSHRGQGNTIYF. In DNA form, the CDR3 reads TGTGCCAGCAGTCACAGGGGGCAGGGAAACACCATATATTTT.

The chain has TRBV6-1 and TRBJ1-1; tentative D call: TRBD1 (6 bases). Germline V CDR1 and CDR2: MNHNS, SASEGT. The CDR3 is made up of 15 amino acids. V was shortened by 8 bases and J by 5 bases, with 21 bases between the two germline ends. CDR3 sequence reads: CASHPERGYGTEAFF. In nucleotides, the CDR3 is TGTGCCAGCCACCCGGAGAGGGGGTATGGGACTGAAGCTTTCTTT.

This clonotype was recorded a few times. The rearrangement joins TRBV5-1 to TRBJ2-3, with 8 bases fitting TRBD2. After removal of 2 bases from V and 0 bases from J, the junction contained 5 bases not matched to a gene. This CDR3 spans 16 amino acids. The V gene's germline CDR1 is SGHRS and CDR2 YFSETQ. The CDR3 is CASSLTSGTSTDTQYF. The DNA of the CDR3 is TGCGCCAGCAGCTTAACTAGCGGTACTAGCACAGATACGCAGTATTTT.

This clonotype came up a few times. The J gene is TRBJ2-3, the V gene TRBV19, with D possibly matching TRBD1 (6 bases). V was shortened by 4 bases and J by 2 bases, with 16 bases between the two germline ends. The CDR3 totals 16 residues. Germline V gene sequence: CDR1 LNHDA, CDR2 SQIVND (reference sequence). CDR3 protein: CASSTASGVSTDTQYF. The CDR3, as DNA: TGTGCCAGTAGTACCGCTTCAGGGGTGTCCACAGATACGCAGTATTTT. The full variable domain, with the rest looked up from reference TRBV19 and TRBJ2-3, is DGGITQSPKYLFRKEGQNVTLSCEQNLNHDAMYWYRQDPGQGLRLIYYSQIVNDFQKGDIAEGYSVSREKKESFPLTVTSAQKNPTAFYLCASSTASGVSTDTQYFGPGTRLTVL.

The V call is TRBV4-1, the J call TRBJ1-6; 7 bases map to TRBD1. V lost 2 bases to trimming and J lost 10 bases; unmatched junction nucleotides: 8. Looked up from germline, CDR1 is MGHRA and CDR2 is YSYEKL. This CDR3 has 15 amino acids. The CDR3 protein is CASSQMGAGGSPLHF. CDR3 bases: TGCGCCAGCAGCCAAATGGGGGCAGGGGGATCACCCCTCCACTTT.

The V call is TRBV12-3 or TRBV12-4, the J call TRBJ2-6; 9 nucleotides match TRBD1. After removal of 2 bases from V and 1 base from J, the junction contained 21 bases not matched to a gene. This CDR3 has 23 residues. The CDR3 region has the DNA TGTGCCAGCAGTTTACGTCTTCGATATTTTGGGACAGGGTCCGGGTCTGGGGCCAACGTCCTGACTTTC. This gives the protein CASSLRLRYFGTGSGSGANVLTF.

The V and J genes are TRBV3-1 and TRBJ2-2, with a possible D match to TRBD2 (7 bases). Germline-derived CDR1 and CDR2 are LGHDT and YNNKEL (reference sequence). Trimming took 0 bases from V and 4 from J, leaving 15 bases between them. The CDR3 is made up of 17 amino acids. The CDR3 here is CASSQERGGIITGELFF. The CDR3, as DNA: TGTGCCAGCAGCCAAGAGAGGGGGGGGATTATCACCGGGGAGCTGTTTTTT.

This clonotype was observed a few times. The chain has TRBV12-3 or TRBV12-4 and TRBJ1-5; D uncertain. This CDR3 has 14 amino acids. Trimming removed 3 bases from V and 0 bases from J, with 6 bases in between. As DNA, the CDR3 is TGTGCCAGCAGTTTGACGGATAGCAATCAGCCCCAGCATTTT. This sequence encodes CASSLTDSNQPQHF.

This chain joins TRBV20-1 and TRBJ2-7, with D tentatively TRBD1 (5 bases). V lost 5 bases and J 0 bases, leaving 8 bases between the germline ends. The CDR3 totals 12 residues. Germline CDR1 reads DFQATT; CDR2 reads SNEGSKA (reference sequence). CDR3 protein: CSAPRDSYEQYV. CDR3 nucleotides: TGCAGTGCTCCCAGGGACTCCTACGAGCAGTACGTC.

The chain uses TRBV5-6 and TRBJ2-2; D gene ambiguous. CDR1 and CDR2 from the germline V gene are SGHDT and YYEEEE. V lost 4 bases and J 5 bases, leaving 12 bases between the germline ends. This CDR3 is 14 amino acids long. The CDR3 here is CASSPGSLTGELFF. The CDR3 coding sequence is TGTGCCAGCAGCCCCGGTTCGCTTACCGGGGAGCTGTTTTTT.

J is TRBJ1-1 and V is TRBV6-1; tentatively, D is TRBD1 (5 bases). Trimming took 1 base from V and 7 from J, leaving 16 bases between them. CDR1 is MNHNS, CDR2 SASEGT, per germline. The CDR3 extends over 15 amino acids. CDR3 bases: TGTGCCAGCAGTGAAGGATCGGCAGGGAATGATGAAGCTTTCTTT. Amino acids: CASSEGSAGNDEAFF.

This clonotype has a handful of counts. The CDR3 is CATSDQGPTSRDEQFF. The CDR3 DNA follows: TGTGCCACCAGTGACCAGGGACCTACGTCGCGTGATGAGCAGTTCTTC. V is TRBV24-1 and J is TRBJ2-1; D is possibly TRBD1 or TRBD2 (5 bases each). V gave up 4 bases and J gave up 8 bases, with 20 bases separating them. The length of the CDR3 is 16 residues. Germline V CDR1 and CDR2: KGHDR, SFDVKD.

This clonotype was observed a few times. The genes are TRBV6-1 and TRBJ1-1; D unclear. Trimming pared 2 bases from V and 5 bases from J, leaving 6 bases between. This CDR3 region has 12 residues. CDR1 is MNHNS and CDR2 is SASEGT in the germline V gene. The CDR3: CASSEWETEAFF. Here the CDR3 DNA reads TGTGCCAGCAGTGAATGGGAAACTGAAGCTTTCTTT.